One sample yielded the 32 T cell receptor beta chains listed below, sequenced in a study of cytomegalovirus exposure and HLA in healthy donors. Vbeta (60) and Jbeta (13) primers were used in the PCR. Libraries were prepared by immunoSEQ multiplex PCR; TCRdb keeps only in-frame clonotypes and omits some of them. The top ten hold roughly 2.6% of the sample, which has about 130,000 clones, roughly 84% seen once. The specimen was PBMCs. Every receptor here comes from a man in his fifties in good health and CMV-seronegative.

The V call is TRBV5-4, the J call TRBJ2-4; 7 bases match TRBD1. After removal of 3 bases from V and 1 base from J, the junction contained 7 bases not matched to a gene. Germline CDR1 SGHNT, CDR2 YYREEE (reference sequence). CDR3 length equals 16 residues. In DNA, the CDR3 is TGTGCCAGCAGCTCCCCTACAGGGGTGGCCAAAAACATTCAGTACTTC. It translates to CASSSPTGVAKNIQYF.

This clone was detected only once. The gene calls are TRBV15 and TRBJ2-6; a weak D match, TRBD2 (5 bases). This CDR3 spans 18 amino acids. With 0 bases removed from V and 0 bases from J, the gap between germline ends came to 12 bases. Germline CDR1 is LNHNV and CDR2 is YYDKDF (reference sequence). The CDR3 protein is CATSREGGLHSGANVLTF. CDR3 DNA sequence: TGTGCCACCAGCAGAGAAGGTGGACTGCACTCTGGGGCCAACGTCCTGACTTTC. Variable domain in full (rest from reference TRBV15 and TRBJ2-6): DAMVIQNPRYQVTQFGKPVTLSCSQTLNHNVMYWYQQKSSQAPKLLFHYYDKDFNNEADTPDNFQSRRPNTSFCFLDIRSPGLGDTAMYLCATSREGGLHSGANVLTFGAGSRLTVL.

This clone was counted between two and nine times. The J gene is TRBJ1-1, the V gene TRBV19, with a weak D call TRBD1 (6 bases). Trimming removed 4 bases at V and 2 bases at J, with 11 bases between. Germline V gene lookup returns CDR1 LNHDA and CDR2 SQIVND (reference sequence). CDR3 length: 14 residues. The DNA of the CDR3 is TGTGCCAGTAGTAAACCGGGACAAAACACTGAAGCTTTCTTT. It encodes CASSKPGQNTEAFF.

The chain couples TRBV5-1 to TRBJ1-1; TRBD1 agrees at 7 bases. Per the germline V gene, CDR1 is SGHRS and CDR2 is YFSETQ. CDR3 size: 13 residues. J was trimmed by 6 bases and V by 2 bases; bases with no gene match: 4. CDR3: CASSLGTDAEAFF. The CDR3 DNA follows: TGCGCCAGCAGCTTAGGGACAGACGCTGAAGCTTTCTTT. Full variable domain (missing parts from reference TRBV5-1 and TRBJ1-1): KAGVTQTPRYLIKTRGQQVTLSCSPISGHRSVSWYQQTPGQGLQFLFEYFSETQRNKGNFPGRFSGRQFSNSRSEMNVSTLELGDSALYLCASSLGTDAEAFFGQGTRLTVV.

A remark on this clone: At one end the junction does not follow the germline gene, possibly because of a read error. The rearrangement uses TRBV7-7 and TRBJ2-1, with a possible D match to TRBD1 (6 bases). The germline V gene has CDR1 SSHAT and CDR2 FNYEAQ (reference sequence). CDR3 length: 15 residues. This CDR3 is CASSLGLTGVDEQFF. For the CDR3, the DNA is TGTGCTAGCAGCTTAGGGTTGACAGGTGTCGATGAGCAGTTCTTC.

V is TRBV29-1 and J is TRBJ2-1, with 9 bases aligning to TRBD2. V shed 6 bases and J 4 bases; nucleotides not matched to a gene: 4. In germline, CDR1 is SQVTM, CDR2 ANQGSEA. The CDR3 totals 13 residues. Here the CDR3 reads CSVVAGEYNEQFF. In DNA, the CDR3 is TGCAGCGTAGTAGCGGGGGAGTACAATGAGCAGTTCTTC.

The rearrangement uses TRBV27 and TRBJ2-1; D perhaps matches TRBD1 (6 bases). The V end was cut by 3 bases, the J end by 5 bases, with 11 bases between. This CDR3 contains 14 residues. The germline CDR1 and CDR2 sequences are MNHEY and SMNVEV (reference sequence). CDR3: CASSFRTVDNEQFF. The CDR3 nucleotides are TGTGCCAGCAGTTTCCGGACAGTTGACAATGAGCAGTTCTTC.

This clone was seen once. The V and J genes are TRBV18 and TRBJ1-5, with 8 positions matching TRBD1. Trimming at V came to 4 bases and at J to 3 bases, leaving 8 bases not matched to a gene. Germline V CDR1 and CDR2: KGHSH, LQKENI. CDR3 length: 16 amino acids. In DNA, the CDR3 is TGTGCCAGCTCACTAGGAACAGGGGGAATCAATCAGCCCCAGCATTTT. This sequence encodes CASSLGTGGINQPQHF.

The chain recombines TRBV18 with TRBJ1-1; 7 bases line up with TRBD1. The ends lost 5 bases at V and 0 bases at J; junction bases unmatched: 3. CDR1 is KGHSH and CDR2 is LQKENI in the germline V gene. The CDR3 has 14 residues. CDR3 in DNA: TGTGCCAGCTCATCTGACAGGGTGAACACTGAAGCTTTCTTT. This sequence encodes CASSSDRVNTEAFF.

The rearrangement joins TRBV7-8 to TRBJ2-3; D might be TRBD2 (7 bases). This CDR3 has 15 residues. Germline CDR1 reads SGHVS; CDR2 reads FQNEAQ. The V and J ends lost 4 bases and 3 bases respectively, with 14 bases between them. The CDR3 here is CASSSPGGVTDTQYF. As DNA, the CDR3 is TGTGCCAGCAGCTCCCCGGGGGGCGTAACAGATACGCAGTATTTT. Looking up the rest from reference TRBV7-8 and TRBJ2-3 gives the full variable domain: GAGVSQSPRYKVAKRGQDVALRCDPISGHVSLFWYQQALGQGPEFLTYFQNEAQLDKSGLPSDRFFAERPEGSVSTLKIQRTQQEDSAVYLCASSSPGGVTDTQYFGPGTRLTVL.

This clone appeared a few times. CDR3 residues: CASSPGGINQPQHF. DNA of the CDR3: TGTGCCAGCAGCCCGGGAGGGATCAATCAGCCCCAGCATTTT. V and J are TRBV6-5 and TRBJ1-5, with D unclear. Germline V CDR1 and CDR2: MNHEY, SVGAGI. Trimming stripped 6 bases from V and 3 bases from J, with 12 bases between. The CDR3 consists of 14 residues.

The chain couples TRBV7-9 to TRBJ1-1, with TRBD1 matching over 8 bases. Germline CDR1 is SEHNR and CDR2 is FQNEAQ (reference sequence). The CDR3 has 14 residues. With V trimmed by 4 bases and J by 6 bases, 7 bases remained unmatched. The CDR3: CASSSTGGVAEAFF. CDR3 in DNA: TGTGCCAGCAGCTCAACAGGGGGAGTAGCTGAAGCTTTCTTT.

This clone came up once. J is TRBJ1-2 and V is TRBV4-1; weak D call: TRBD1 (5 bases). This CDR3 is built from 13 residues. Germline V gene data show CDR1 as MGHRA and CDR2 as YSYEKL. V was clipped by 0 bases and J by 7 bases, with 9 bases between them. The CDR3: CASSQEAGFGYTF. The CDR3 nucleotides are TGCGCCAGCAGCCAAGAGGCAGGGTTTGGCTACACCTTC.

The chain is built from TRBV7-9 and TRBJ1-2; D is unresolved. Germline CDR1 and CDR2: SEHNR and FQNEAQ (reference sequence). Trimming removed 5 bases from V and 1 base from J, with 14 bases in between. This CDR3 has 15 amino acids. The DNA of the CDR3 is TGTGCCAGCAGCCCTAGCAGCTTGGTTAACTATGGCTACACCTTC. Translating gives CASSPSSLVNYGYTF.

The chain is built from TRBV7-8 and TRBJ2-3; D might be TRBD1 (5 bases). The CDR3 length is 15 residues. Trimming stripped 1 base from V and 1 base from J, with 9 bases between. CDR1 and CDR2 (germline): SGHVS, FQNEAQ. This CDR3 is CASSLGGAGTDTQYF. DNA for the CDR3: TGTGCCAGCAGCTTAGGTGGGGCCGGCACAGATACGCAGTATTTT.

The chain joins TRBV6-5 to TRBJ2-7; perhaps TRBD1 as D (7 bases). Looked up from germline, CDR1 is MNHEY and CDR2 is SVGAGI. Trimming pared 10 bases from V and 7 bases from J, leaving 20 bases between. The CDR3 extends over 13 amino acids. The CDR3 DNA is TGTGCCACCCGATTCGTGCCAGGGGGGGAGCAGTACTTC. The encoded protein is CATRFVPGGEQYF.

J is TRBJ1-2 and V is TRBV9; a weak D match, TRBD1 (5 bases). Germline lookup yields CDR1 SGDLS and CDR2 YYNGEE. CDR3 length equals 14 residues. V lost 0 bases, J lost 11 bases, and 17 bases lay in between. The CDR3 nucleotides are TGTGCCAGCAGCGTAGGTTCAAGGCAGGGAGGGTACACCTTC. Its protein is CASSVGSRQGGYTF.

The CDR3 sequence: CAVTLGGYEQYF. The CDR3 bases are TGTGCCGTCACACTCGGGGGCTACGAGCAGTACTTC. The rearrangement joins TRBV30 to TRBJ2-7; D may be TRBD2 (6 bases). The CDR3 runs 12 residues. Germline CDR1 GTSNPN, CDR2 SVGIG (reference sequence). Trimming cost V 8 bases and J 3 bases, with 14 bases left between them.

The rearrangement links TRBV5-4 to TRBJ1-2, with 9 bases lining up with TRBD1. The V segment lost 4 bases and the J segment 3 bases; nucleotides outside the gene matches: 7. CDR1 SGHNT and CDR2 YYREEE come from the germline V gene (reference sequence). This CDR3 has 15 residues. The CDR3 region has the DNA TGTGCCAGCAGCACGCCCCGGGACAGGGACTATGGCTACACCTTC. Amino acids: CASSTPRDRDYGYTF.

This chain links TRBV7-2 with TRBJ2-1, with TRBD2 as a possible D gene (6 bases). V was pared by 5 bases and J by 7 bases, with 18 bases between. The CDR3 sequence is 15 residues long. Germline CDR1 and CDR2: SGHTA and FQGNSA. The CDR3 sequence: CASSPAGGVRNEQFF. For the CDR3, the DNA is TGTGCCAGCAGCCCCGCGGGCGGGGTTAGGAATGAGCAGTTCTTC.

V is TRBV5-1 and J is TRBJ2-1, with 12 bases matching TRBD1. J gave up 6 bases and V 5 bases, and 3 bases lay outside the gene matches. The germline CDR1 and CDR2 sequences are SGHRS and YFSETQ. There are 14 residues in the CDR3. CDR3 DNA sequence: TGCGCCAGCAGGGGACAGGGGGCGTCCAATGAGCAGTTCTTC. This codes for CASRGQGASNEQFF.

This clone was found once. The V and J genes are TRBV29-1 and TRBJ2-7; 7 bases agree with TRBD2. The V and J ends lost 5 bases and 2 bases, in that order; junction bases with no gene match: 0. Germline V lookup: CDR1 SQVTM, CDR2 ANQGSEA. This CDR3 is 11 amino acids long. The CDR3 sequence is CSVTSAYEQYF. CDR3 bases: TGCAGCGTTACTAGCGCCTACGAGCAGTACTTC.

In the case of this clone: One junction end does not reproduce the germline sequence, and a read error may be involved. This chain uses TRBV30 with TRBJ1-4; no definite D call. There are 14 residues in the CDR3. CDR1 is GTSNPN and CDR2 is SVGIG in the germline V gene (reference sequence). The CDR3 bases are TGTGCCTGGGGTGTATCGTTCGGGGTTGAAAAACTGTTTTTT. Its protein product is CAWGVSFGVEKLFF.

The V call is TRBV2, the J call TRBJ2-5; D perhaps matches TRBD2 (7 bases). Germline loops: CDR1 SNHLY, CDR2 FYNNEI. This CDR3 contains 15 residues. V was clipped by 8 bases and J by 4 bases, with 20 bases between them. The CDR3 coding sequence is TGTGCCAGCGGTCCTGATGGGGGGGCGAGAGAGACCCAGTACTTC. Protein product: CASGPDGGARETQYF.

The rearrangement links TRBV10-3 to TRBJ2-3; TRBD2 matches 9 bases. The germline V gene encodes CDR1 ENHRY and CDR2 SYGVKD. This CDR3 comprises 14 residues. J lost 1 base, V lost 10 bases, and 6 bases had no gene match. The CDR3 region is CATNLAGGTDTQYF. CDR3 bases: TGTGCCACAAACTTAGCGGGGGGCACAGATACGCAGTATTTT.

This clone has just a few counts. This chain connects TRBV7-6 to TRBJ1-3; 8 bases agree with TRBD1. V dropped 4 bases and J dropped 0; count of bases not matched to a gene: 8. There are 17 residues in the CDR3. The V gene's germline CDR1 is SGHVS and CDR2 FNYEAQ. The CDR3 loop is CASSSRTGPFSGNTIYF. CDR3 in DNA: TGTGCCAGCAGCTCCCGGACAGGGCCATTCTCTGGAAACACCATATATTTT.

This chain connects TRBV18 to TRBJ1-5; D is ambiguous. The V gene's germline CDR1 is KGHSH and CDR2 LQKENI. Trimming stripped 4 bases from V and 0 bases from J, with 7 bases between. The CDR3 covers 14 residues. The CDR3 region is CASSRYSSNQPQHF. DNA for the CDR3: TGTGCCAGCTCACGGTACAGTAGCAATCAGCCCCAGCATTTT.

The chain uses TRBV4-2 and TRBJ1-2; D gene unclear. The CDR3 runs to 13 residues. V was pared by 0 bases and J by 7 bases, with 9 bases between. The V gene's germline CDR1 is LGHNA and CDR2 YNFKEQ. CDR3 residues: CASSQDQRGGYTF. Here the CDR3 DNA reads TGTGCCAGCAGCCAAGACCAGCGGGGTGGCTACACCTTC.

The chain links TRBV19 to TRBJ1-5, with 8 bases that match TRBD1. The germline gives CDR1 LNHDA, CDR2 SQIVND (reference sequence). J lost 3 bases, V lost 9 bases, and 4 bases had no gene match. This CDR3 is 13 amino acids long. For the CDR3, the DNA is TGTGCCAGCGCGGGACAGGCCAATCAGCCCCAGCATTTT. This codes for CASAGQANQPQHF.

The chain joins TRBV5-1 to TRBJ1-1, with 7 bases matching TRBD1. Germline-derived CDR1 and CDR2 are SGHRS and YFSETQ. V trimming: 4 bases; J trimming: 3 bases; junction bases outside the gene matches: 3. The CDR3 is made up of 13 amino acids. The CDR3 protein is CASSQGEDTEAFF. The DNA of the CDR3 is TGCGCCAGCAGCCAGGGGGAAGACACTGAAGCTTTCTTT.

The rearrangement links TRBV5-4 to TRBJ2-7, with D uncertain. The germline gives CDR1 SGHNT, CDR2 YYREEE (reference sequence). Trimming stripped 2 bases from V and 3 bases from J, with 12 bases between. This CDR3 contains 14 residues. The CDR3 region has the DNA TGTGCCAGCAGCTTAACAGCCAGCAGCTACGAGCAGTACTTC. This encodes CASSLTASSYEQYF.

The chain couples TRBV1 to TRBJ2-1; TRBD2, the D gene given by the table, was not confirmed from the DNA. TRBV1 is noted as a pseudogene. The CDR3 extends over 16 amino acids. The CDR3 DNA reads as TGCACCAGCAGACCAATTAGAGGAGGTGGGTACAATGAGCAGTTCTTC. This translates into CTSRPIRGGGYNEQFF.